One TCR beta chain is described in this entry. Its antigen is as yet unknown. This sample is drawn from a study of T cell responses to AZD1222 COVID-19 vaccine. General study points: Among the donors, most were white British and more were female, and clonal diversity was possibly underestimated.

This CDR3 contains 14 residues. Germline-derived CDR1 and CDR2 are SGDLS and YYNGEE. The J segment lost 7 bases and the V segment lost 3 bases, leaving 6 bases of the junction unmatched. Combined were second doses at about 4 or about 12 weeks. Assay used: immunoSEQ multiplex PCR; TCRdb lists only in-frame clones, some missing. Altogether roughly 270,000 clones are present, almost 95% being singletons, with the ten largest covering 0.5% to 0.65%. The source material was peripheral blood, sampled 28 days after the second AZD1222 dose. The V call is TRBV9, the J call TRBJ1-3; TRBD1 matches 8 bases. This receptor was identified in an adult who received the AZD1222 COVID-19 vaccine. The CDR3 loop reads CASSDRTGTNTIYF. The DNA of the CDR3 is TGTGCCAGCAGCGATCGGACAGGGACGAACACCATATATTTT.